These T cell receptor beta chains were read from a single sample in a study of neoadjuvant anti-PD-1 for oral cavity cancer. The repertoire was sequenced with immunoSEQ multiplex PCR; TCRdb's copy has only in-frame clones and lacks some. The sample carries around 32,000 clones, 80% recorded once. The sample consisted of PBMCs, taken after nivolumab (anti-PD-1) treatment. The source is a person aged 40 to 85 with oral cavity squamous cell carcinoma. CDR3s include the opening cysteine and the closing phenylalanine or tryptophan. Fields, in order: D gene, V gene, J gene, clone size, CDR3 protein, CDR3 DNA. The D gene is left open where the match is weak. Not all rows give a size; the values are once, few, many and, for expanded clones, a class.

>NA|TRBV9|TRBJ2-3|few
CASSAARGATGVLTQYF
TGTGCCAGCAGCGCAGCTAGGGGGGCCACGGGTGTTCTTACGCAGTATTTT
>NA|TRBV11-3|TRBJ2-2|once
CASSLPRGARNRGAVF
TGTGCCAGCAGCCTCCCCCGGGGGGCGAGAAACCGGGGAGCTGTTTTT
>NA|TRBV7-2|TRBJ1-1|NA
CASSSRPDTEAFF
TGTGCCAGCAGCTCCCGACCGGACACTGAAGCTTTCTTT
>TRBD1|TRBV27|TRBJ2-2|once
CASSRQGWGTGELFF
TGTGCCAGCAGTCGACAGGGGTGGGGCACCGGGGAGCTGTTTTTT
>NA|TRBV28|TRBJ2-7|NA
CATGTYEQYF
TGTGCCACTGGGACCTACGAGCAGTACTTC
>TRBD1|TRBV6-4|TRBJ2-1|NA
CASSVYFTGQTSGEQFF
TGTGCCAGCAGTGTATACTTTACGGGACAGACCAGTGGTGAGCAGTTCTTC
>NA|TRBV25-1|TRBJ2-7|NA
CASSEVYEQYF
TGTGCCAGCAGTGAGGTCTACGAGCAGTACTTC
>NA|TRBV19|TRBJ2-6|NA
CASSTQSRANVLTF
TGTGCCAGTAGTACACAAAGTCGGGCCAACGTCCTGACTTTC
>TRBD2|TRBV19|TRBJ2-1|NA
CASSPESGGLSSYNEQFF
TGTGCCAGTAGCCCTGAAAGCGGGGGCTTGAGCTCCTACAATGAGCAGTTCTTC
>NA|TRBV19|TRBJ2-3|NA
CASSQNRASTDTQYF
TGTGCCAGTAGTCAGAACAGGGCCAGCACAGATACGCAGTATTTT
>TRBD1|TRBV7-2|TRBJ2-7|NA
CASSLGTGGGYEQYF
TGTGCCAGCAGCTTGGGGACAGGGGGTGGCTACGAGCAGTACTTC
>NA|TRBV5-1|TRBJ2-7|NA
CASSLSRVEDEQYF
TGCGCCAGCAGCTTGTCGAGGGTAGAGGACGAGCAGTACTTC
>NA|TRBV18|TRBJ1-5|NA
CASSPRSAGPLSNQPQHF
TGTGCCAGCTCACCACGCAGCGCGGGGCCCCTTAGTAATCAGCCCCAGCATTTT
>NA|TRBV19|TRBJ1-5|NA
CASSKKAGRSNQPQHF
TGTGCCAGTAGTAAGAAGGCGGGTCGTAGCAATCAGCCCCAGCATTTT
>NA|TRBV10-3|TRBJ2-7|few
CAISDYRDTFTYEQYF
TGTGCCATCAGCGATTACCGGGACACCTTTACCTACGAGCAGTACTTC
>NA|TRBV18|TRBJ1-6|NA
CASSPLGRQFNYSPLHF
TGTGCCAGCTCACCACTTGGCAGGCAATTTAACTATTCACCCCTCCACTTT
>TRBD1|TRBV27|TRBJ1-2|NA
CASSLTDRGSYGYTF
TGTGCCAGCAGTCTGACGGACAGGGGATCCTATGGCTACACCTTC
>NA|TRBV7-9|TRBJ1-1|NA
CASSVNRETEAFF
TGTGCCAGCAGCGTGAACAGGGAGACTGAAGCTTTCTTT
>NA|TRBV5-8|TRBJ2-1|NA
CASSLAIRSSYNEQFF
TGTGCCAGCAGCTTGGCCATTAGGAGCTCCTACAATGAGCAGTTCTTC
>NA|TRBV18|TRBJ2-7|once
CASSPRPYEQYF
TGTGCCAGCTCACCCCGACCCTACGAGCAGTACTTC
>TRBD2|TRBV28|TRBJ2-2|once
CASTSGRGVTGELFF
TGTGCCAGCACCTCGGGGCGGGGGGTCACCGGGGAGCTGTTTTTT
>NA|TRBV6-6|TRBJ2-7|few
CASSYSKGKNEQYF
TGTGCCAGCAGTTACTCGAAGGGTAAGAACGAGCAGTACTTC
>TRBD1|TRBV19|TRBJ2-3|NA
CASTGQASTDTQYF
TGTGCCAGTACTGGACAGGCTAGCACAGATACGCAGTATTTT
>NA|TRBV27|TRBJ2-3|NA
CASSFIGTTSTDTQYF
TGTGCCAGCAGTTTCATCGGGACCACTAGCACAGATACGCAGTATTTT
>NA|TRBV2|TRBJ1-1|NA
CASSDEGLSEAFF
TGTGCCAGCAGTGATGAAGGGCTCTCTGAAGCTTTCTTT
>TRBD2|TRBV19|TRBJ2-3|NA
CASSIAGGRTDTQYF
TGTGCCAGTAGTATAGCGGGGGGACGCACAGATACGCAGTATTTT
>NA|TRBV19|TRBJ1-4|NA
CASSRSKLDGNEKLFF
TGTGCCAGTAGCCGGTCTAAGTTGGATGGAAATGAAAAACTGTTTTTT
>NA|TRBV7-9|TRBJ1-1|medium-sized
CASSLGEDTEAFF
TGTGCCAGCAGCTTAGGAGAGGACACTGAAGCTTTCTTT
>TRBD1|TRBV4-1|TRBJ2-3|NA
CASSQDWGQGYNTQYF
TGCGCCAGCAGCCAAGATTGGGGACAGGGTTACAATACGCAGTATTTT
>TRBD2|TRBV7-9|TRBJ2-2|NA
CASSRPWGSGVGELFF
TGTGCCAGCAGCCGACCCTGGGGTAGCGGGGTCGGGGAGCTGTTTTTT
>NA|TRBV5-1|TRBJ1-5|once
CASSLDGWEPQHF
TGCGCCAGCAGCTTGGACGGATGGGAGCCCCAGCATTTT
>NA|TRBV27|TRBJ1-1|NA
CASSLSRGTEAFF
TGTGCCAGCAGTTTATCCCGGGGCACTGAAGCTTTCTTT
>NA|TRBV28|TRBJ1-1|NA
CASSLGGPAYFF
TGTGCCAGCAGTTTGGGGGGCCCTGCGTATTTCTTT
>NA|TRBV6-6|TRBJ2-3|NA
CASLDRDSTDTQYF
TGTGCCAGCCTTGACCGGGATAGCACAGATACGCAGTATTTT
>NA|TRBV30|TRBJ2-5|NA
CAWSAPGGSVAQYF
TGTGCCTGGAGCGCCCCAGGAGGGTCGGTGGCCCAGTACTTC
>NA|TRBV2|TRBJ1-5|NA
CASSRTLRSNQPQHF
TGTGCCAGCAGCCGCACCCTACGGAGCAATCAGCCCCAGCATTTT
>NA|TRBV10-2|TRBJ1-1|NA
CASMRAGGNTEAFF
TGCGCCAGCATGCGGGCCGGGGGAAACACTGAAGCTTTCTTT
>NA|TRBV11-2|TRBJ1-6|few
CASSPRRGILTLHF
TGTGCCAGCAGCCCTCGTAGGGGGATCCTCACCCTCCACTTT
>NA|TRBV10-1|TRBJ2-5|few
CASSGGPEETQYF
TGCGCCAGCAGTGGGGGACCGGAAGAGACCCAGTACTTC
>NA|TRBV4-1|TRBJ1-2|few
CASSQSRQGSDGYTF
TGCGCCAGCAGCCAAAGTCGGCAGGGATCGGATGGCTACACCTTC
>TRBD2|TRBV10-3|TRBJ2-2|once
CAIRPTGGPNTGELFF
TGTGCCATCAGACCTACGGGGGGGCCAAACACCGGGGAGCTGTTTTTT
>NA|TRBV4-3|TRBJ1-5|NA
CASSQDGGRNQPQHF
TGCGCCAGCAGCCAAGACGGGGGGCGCAATCAGCCCCAGCATTTT
>NA|TRBV5-6|TRBJ1-5|few
CASSLDDQPQHF
TGTGCCAGCAGCTTGGACGATCAGCCCCAGCATTTT
>TRBD2|TRBV5-6|TRBJ2-5|NA
CASSLRTSGAGETQYF
TGTGCCAGCAGCTTAAGGACTAGCGGGGCCGGGGAGACCCAGTACTTC
>NA|TRBV6-6|TRBJ2-7|NA
CASGGVLDYEQYF
TGTGCCAGCGGTGGGGTATTGGACTACGAGCAGTACTTC
>NA|TRBV5-1|TRBJ2-1|NA
CASSLSGSSYNEQFF
TGCGCCAGCAGCTTATCAGGGAGCTCCTACAATGAGCAGTTCTTC
>TRBD1|TRBV5-4|TRBJ1-2|NA
CASSLAGTGGVGYTF
TGTGCCAGCAGCTTGGCCGGGACAGGGGGCGTCGGCTACACCTTC
>NA|TRBV5-4|TRBJ1-1|NA
CASSLASRREMNTEAFF
TGTGCCAGCAGCTTGGCCTCTAGAAGGGAAATGAACACTGAAGCTTTCTTT
>NA|TRBV5-5|TRBJ2-2|NA
CASSFLWDKNTGELFF
TGTGCCAGCAGCTTCTTATGGGACAAGAACACCGGGGAGCTGTTTTTT
>NA|TRBV30|TRBJ2-3|NA
CASDGPSRTDTQYF
TGTGCCTCAGATGGGCCCTCTCGGACAGATACGCAGTATTTT
>NA|TRBV7-2|TRBJ1-1|once
CASSPLRGNTEAFF
TGTGCCAGCAGCCCCCTTAGGGGGAACACTGAAGCTTTCTTT